This T cell receptor beta chain was sequenced in a study of tumor-infiltrating lymphocytes in primary liver carcinoma. Broader study findings: Present in all five tumor regions were only about 7-25% of the top clones.

Note on this clonotype: What it recognizes is unknown. A much bigger clone sits one base away, suggesting this may be a read error.

The researchers produced TCR beta cDNA from 500 to 550 ng total RNA with a constant-region primer. Slightly modified ARM-PCR served as the procedure for the TCR beta libraries. These libraries came from three rounds of nested multiplex PCR. In the first two PCR rounds, TRBV1-TRBV30 forward primers were paired with a C-beta reverse primer, and each round lasted about 10 cycles. TCRdb analysed the multiplex PCR reads with MiXCR anew, one entry per CDR3 protein. Of about 50,000 distinct CDR3 sequences in the sample, around 77% were seen once. Trimming took off 5 bases at V and 13 bases at J, with 23 bases between the two ends. The germline V gene encodes CDR1 SQVTM and CDR2 ANQGSEA. The length of the CDR3 is 13 residues. Between 20 and 30 mg of unsorted bulk tissue served as the source from which RNA and DNA were co-extracted.

The receptor was derived from a man aged 35 to 55 with primary liver carcinoma and hepatitis B virus infection. Specimen: liver tumor tissue from sampling region 5. Indicated subset: tumor region T5, tumor centre. The genes are TRBV29-1 and TRBJ1-2; D is possibly TRBD1 (6 bases). The CDR3 here is CSVFGQTNYSCTF. The CDR3 DNA follows: TGCAGCGTTTTCGGACAGACTAACTATAGCTGCACCTTC.